The clone carrying this T cell receptor (beta chain) appeared a few times. The data were taken from a study of early T cells in non-severe SARS-CoV-2 infection. In the study overall: Bulk RNA taken from unsorted whole blood was sequenced, leaving chains unpaired.

Each cDNA molecule carried a unique molecular identifier. TCRdb redid the calling of the 5' RACE reads with MiXCR, one entry per CDR3 protein. The table has 70,000 or so distinct CDR3 sequences, roughly 9.1% seen once. The V segment lost 4 bases and the J segment 4 bases; nucleotides outside the gene matches: 9. CDR3 length: 15 residues. Germline V gives CDR1 SGHVS, CDR2 FNYEAQ. The sequencing here drew on whole blood, taken at baseline. The sequence was obtained from an adult who was a healthcare worker with PCR-confirmed SARS-CoV-2 infection or an uninfected control (not recorded which). The rearrangement links TRBV7-6 to TRBJ1-2; 7 bases are shared with TRBD1. The DNA of the CDR3 is TGTGCCAGCAGCTACGGGACAGCGAACTTCTATGGCTACACCTTC. Translating gives CASSYGTANFYGYTF. Drawing the rest from reference TRBV7-6 and TRBJ1-2, the complete variable domain is GAGVSQSPRYKVTKRGQDVALRCDPISGHVSLYWYRQALGQGPEFLTYFNYEAQQDKSGLPNDRFSAERPEGSISTLTIQRTEQRDSAMYRCASSYGTANFYGYTFGSGTRLTVV.